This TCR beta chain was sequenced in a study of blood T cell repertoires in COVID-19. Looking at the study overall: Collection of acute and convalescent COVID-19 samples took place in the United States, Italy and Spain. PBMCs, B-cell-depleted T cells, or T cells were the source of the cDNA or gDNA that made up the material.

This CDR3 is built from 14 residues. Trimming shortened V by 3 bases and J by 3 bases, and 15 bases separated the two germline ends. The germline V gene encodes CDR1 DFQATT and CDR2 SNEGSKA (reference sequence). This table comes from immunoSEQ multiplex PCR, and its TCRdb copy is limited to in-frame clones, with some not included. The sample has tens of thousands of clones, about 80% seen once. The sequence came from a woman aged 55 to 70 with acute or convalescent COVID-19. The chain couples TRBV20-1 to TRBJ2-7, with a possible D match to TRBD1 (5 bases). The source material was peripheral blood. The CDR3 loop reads CSASLTGGIYEQYF. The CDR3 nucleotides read TGCAGTGCTAGTCTCACAGGCGGTATCTACGAGCAGTACTTC.